Listed below are T cell receptor beta chains from one sample, sequenced in a study of blood T cells in healthy people across ages. In TCRdb, the 5' RACE reads were re-called with MiXCR into one record per CDR3 protein. This sample yields more than 650,000 distinct CDR3 sequences, of which about 20% are seen a single time; around a fifth belongs to the top ten. Sequenced sample: blood. The source is a man in his sixties or seventies in good health. The CDR3 runs from the conserved cysteine through the conserved F or W. A D gene is named only where the DNA matches it firmly. Clone size is shown for a subset of rows, as once, few, many or a class of expanded clone.

clone_size | j_call | cdr3_length | d_call | v_call | cdr3_nt | cdr3_aa
few | TRBJ2-5 | 13 | - | TRBV7-7 | TGTGCCAGCAGCTTAGAGGTGGTAGAGACCCAGTACTTC | CASSLEVVETQYF
few | TRBJ2-5 | 16 | TRBD1 | TRBV12-3/TRBV12-4 | TGTGCCAGCAAAACTCAGGGGGCTCTAGGAGGAGAGACCCAGTACTTC | CASKTQGALGGETQYF
- | TRBJ1-3 | 13 | - | TRBV6-1 | TGTGCCGGTCGTGCCTCCTCTGGAAACACCATATATTTT | CAGRASSGNTIYF
few | TRBJ1-5 | 15 | - | TRBV4-1 | TGCGCCAGCAGACCCTCCGAGCAGGGAAGGCAGCCCCAGCATTTT | CASRPSEQGRQPQHF
- | TRBJ2-3 | 14 | TRBD2 | TRBV6-5 | TGTGCCAGCAGCCGCGAACTAGCGACAGATACGCAGTATTTT | CASSRELATDTQYF
- | TRBJ1-2 | 13 | - | TRBV12-3/TRBV12-4 | TGTGCCAGCAGTTTAGGTCAGAAGTATGGCTACACCTTC | CASSLGQKYGYTF
- | TRBJ2-7 | 14 | TRBD1 | TRBV7-2 | TGTGCCAGCAGCCCCCGGACAGGGGGCAACGAGCAGTACTTC | CASSPRTGGNEQYF
- | TRBJ2-1 | 14 | TRBD1 | TRBV10-3 | TGTGCCATCAGTCAGACAGGGGTTGGGGATGAGCAGTTCTTC | CAISQTGVGDEQFF
- | TRBJ2-1 | 11 | - | TRBV20-1 | TGCAGTGCTAGTATGAAGGATGAGCAGTTCTTC | CSASMKDEQFF
- | TRBJ2-1 | 13 | - | TRBV10-3 | TGTGCCATCAGCCAGACAGCTTACAATGAGCAGTTCTTC | CAISQTAYNEQFF
- | TRBJ2-1 | 12 | - | TRBV24-1 | TGTGCCACCAGGGACAGCTACAATGAGCAGTTCTTC | CATRDSYNEQFF
- | TRBJ2-7 | 16 | TRBD1 | TRBV20-1 | TGCAGTGCTAGAGAATTCGGACAGGAAACCTCCTACGAGCAGTACTTC | CSAREFGQETSYEQYF
few | TRBJ1-1 | 15 | - | TRBV6-2/TRBV6-3 | TGTGCCAGCAGTTCGGGTATGGATATGAGCACTGAAGCTTTCTTT | CASSSGMDMSTEAFF
few | TRBJ1-2 | 13 | - | TRBV20-1 | TGCAGTGCTAGCCCCCAGGGGTACTATGGCTACACCTTC | CSASPQGYYGYTF
- | TRBJ1-3 | 13 | - | TRBV12-3/TRBV12-4 | TGTGCCAGCAGTTTCCGGGGAGGAAACACCATATATTTT | CASSFRGGNTIYF
- | TRBJ2-3 | 13 | - | TRBV18 | TGTGCCAGCTCACCACAACACACAGATACGCAGTATTTT | CASSPQHTDTQYF
- | TRBJ1-2 | 14 | - | TRBV12-3/TRBV12-4 | TGTGCCAGCAGTTTCCGTGTTTCTAGCTATGGCTACACCTTC | CASSFRVSSYGYTF
- | TRBJ2-6 | 14 | - | TRBV29-1 | TGCAGCGTTGAAACGACAGCTGGGGCCAACGTCCTGACTTTC | CSVETTAGANVLTF
few | TRBJ1-2 | 12 | - | TRBV2 | TGTGCCAGCAGGAGCCCATTTAGTGGCTACACCTTC | CASRSPFSGYTF
few | TRBJ2-1 | 14 | - | TRBV9 | TGTGCCAGCAGCGTAGAAGTACCAAGCAATGAGCAGTTCTTC | CASSVEVPSNEQFF
- | TRBJ1-1 | 12 | - | TRBV29-1 | TGCAGCGTCCTTCCTGGGAACACTGAAGCTTTCTTT | CSVLPGNTEAFF
- | TRBJ2-1 | 15 | TRBD2 | TRBV9 | TGTGCCAGCAGCGTAGGAGCGGGGACCTACAATGAGCAGTTCTTC | CASSVGAGTYNEQFF
- | TRBJ1-1 | 13 | - | TRBV12-3/TRBV12-4 | TGTGCCAGCAGTTCGGGACCTCAGGCTGAAGCTTTCTTT | CASSSGPQAEAFF
- | TRBJ2-3 | 15 | - | TRBV7-3 | TGTGCCAGCAGCTTGAGTAGCGTAAGCACAGATACGCAGTATTTT | CASSLSSVSTDTQYF
few | TRBJ2-3 | 16 | TRBD2 | TRBV15 | TGTGCTACGAACCGGCGGGGGGTTCTGGGCACAGATTCGCAGTATTTT | CATNRRGVLGTDSQYF
- | TRBJ2-7 | 14 | - | TRBV10-3 | TGCGCCATCCGCCCGGACAGGAGGGTTCGCGAGCAGTACTTC | CAIRPDRRVREQYF
- | TRBJ2-5 | 16 | TRBD2 | TRBV20-1 | TGCAGTGCTAGACCCGGACTAGCCAAGCCCGGGGAGACCCAGTACTTC | CSARPGLAKPGETQYF
- | TRBJ2-3 | 13 | - | TRBV12-3/TRBV12-4 | TGTGCCAGCAAATTTAGCGGCACAGATACGCAGTATTTT | CASKFSGTDTQYF
- | TRBJ2-7 | 13 | - | TRBV7-8 | TGTGCCAGCAGCTTCTCCAGGGGAAAAATTGAGGACTTC | CASSFSRGKIEDF
- | TRBJ2-1 | 15 | TRBD2 | TRBV6-1 | TGTGCCGGCAGCTCGATTAGCGGGAGGGCCGATGAGCAGTTCTTC | CAGSSISGRADEQFF